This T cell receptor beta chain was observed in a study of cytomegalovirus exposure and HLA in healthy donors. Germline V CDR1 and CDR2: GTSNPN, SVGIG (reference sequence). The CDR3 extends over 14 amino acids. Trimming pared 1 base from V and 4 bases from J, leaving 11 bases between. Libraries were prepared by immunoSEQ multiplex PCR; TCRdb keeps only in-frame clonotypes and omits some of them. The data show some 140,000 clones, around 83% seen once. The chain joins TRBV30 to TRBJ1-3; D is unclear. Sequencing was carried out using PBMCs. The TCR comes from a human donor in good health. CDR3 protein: CAWSGAWSGNTIYF. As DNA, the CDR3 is TGTGCCTGGAGTGGGGCATGGTCCGGAAACACCATATATTTT.